Presented here are 11 T cell receptor beta chains from one specimen sequenced in a study of T-cell reconstitution after alpha-beta-depleted transplantation in children. Using unique molecular identifiers, the investigators prepared the TCRbeta library. Using its own MiXCR run on the PCR reads, TCRdb lists one record per CDR3 protein. The sample shows a few hundred thousand distinct CDR3 sequences, about 9.4% of them seen only once. Specimen: PBMCs from the stem cell graft donor, collected from the stem cell graft. Receptor source: a human donor who donated a stem cell graft to a child with acute lymphoblastic leukemia.

The sample holds many counts of this clonotype. V is TRBV7-2 and J is TRBJ2-3; 7 positions match TRBD2. The CDR3 covers 16 residues. The germline CDR1 and CDR2 sequences are SGHTA and FQGNSA. V was clipped by 5 bases and J by 0 bases; unmatched bases: 8. CDR3 in amino acids: CASSPGGSGSTDTQYF. CDR3 in DNA: TGTGCCAGCAGCCCGGGGGGTAGCGGGAGCACAGATACGCAGTATTTT.

In this sample, this clonotype turned up many times. The rearrangement uses TRBV20-1 and TRBJ2-7; possible D gene TRBD1, 5 bases. The germline V gene has CDR1 DFQATT and CDR2 SNEGSKA (reference sequence). The germline V and J ends were trimmed by 0 bases and 5 bases, with 17 bases remaining between them. The length of the CDR3 is 15 residues. CDR3 DNA: TGCAGTGCTAGAGACGGTACAGGAACTCCCCACGAGCAGTACTTC. This translates into CSARDGTGTPHEQYF.

In its sample, this clonotype was seen many times. The J gene is TRBJ2-3, the V gene TRBV13, with D perhaps matching TRBD1 or TRBD2 (5 bases each). Trimming took 2 bases from V and 2 from J, leaving 11 bases between them. The CDR3 covers 15 residues. Germline V gene sequence: CDR1 PRHDT, CDR2 FYEKMQ (reference sequence). Written as DNA, the CDR3 is TGTGCCAGCAGCTTACGTGAGGGGCACACAGATACGCAGTATTTT. It codes for CASSLREGHTDTQYF. Full variable domain (remainder filled in from reference TRBV13 and TRBJ2-3): AAGVIQSPRHLIKEKRETATLKCYPIPRHDTVYWYQQGPGQDPQFLISFYEKMQSDKGSIPDRFSAQQFSDYHSELNMSSLELGDSALYFCASSLREGHTDTQYFGPGTRLTVL.

The chain uses TRBV12-3 or TRBV12-4 and TRBJ1-1, with a weak D call TRBD1 (5 bases). The CDR3 is 14 amino acids. The V end lost 5 bases, the J end lost 1 base, and 11 bases lay between the germline ends. The CDR3 DNA reads as TGTGCCAGCAGTGTGACAGCTCCGAACACTGAAGCTTTCTTT. This encodes CASSVTAPNTEAFF.

This clonotype was seen more than once but under ten times. The chain couples TRBV29-1 to TRBJ2-7; 8 positions match TRBD2. The germline V gene has CDR1 SQVTM and CDR2 ANQGSEA. CDR3 length: 14 residues. V lost 6 bases to trimming and J lost 3 bases; unmatched junction nucleotides: 10. CDR3 amino acids: CSVGALAGYYEQYF. DNA for the CDR3: TGCAGCGTAGGAGCGTTAGCGGGGTACTACGAGCAGTACTTC.

This clonotype was counted between two and nine times. The J gene is TRBJ2-1, the V gene TRBV20-1; 7 bases are a match to TRBD2. The junction had 8 bases not matched to a gene; V was cut back by 2 bases and J by 1 base. The CDR3 has 16 residues. Germline V gene data show CDR1 as DFQATT and CDR2 as SNEGSKA (reference sequence). CDR3 bases: TGCAGTGCTAGAAGGTTAGCGGGTACTTCCTACAATGAGCAGTTCTTC. Translated: CSARRLAGTSYNEQFF.

This clonotype was found a few times. The genes are TRBV3-1 and TRBJ2-7; a possible D gene is TRBD1 (5 bases). Trimming took 2 bases from V and 3 from J, leaving 8 bases between them. CDR1 and CDR2 from the germline V gene are LGHDT and YNNKEL (reference sequence). The CDR3 extends over 13 amino acids. The CDR3 region has the DNA TGTGCCAGCAGCCAATATCAGGGCTACGAGCAGTACTTC. Translating it yields CASSQYQGYEQYF.

The genes are TRBV7-2 and TRBJ2-7; 14 bases are shared with TRBD2. V dropped 5 bases and J dropped 4; count of bases not matched to a gene: 4. Per the germline V gene, CDR1 is SGHTA and CDR2 is FQGNSA. CDR3 length: 15 amino acids. The CDR3 DNA is TGTGCCAGCAGCACGGGACTAGCGGGAGCTTACGAGCAGTACTTC. Its translation: CASSTGLAGAYEQYF.

This clonotype has just a few counts. This chain uses TRBV4-3 with TRBJ2-1; 10 bases line up with TRBD2. V lost 0 bases, J lost 4 bases, and 9 bases stayed unmatched. This CDR3 region has 18 residues. Germline CDR1 LGHNA, CDR2 YSLEER. In DNA, the CDR3 is TGCGCCAGCAGCCAAGATCTTTGGACTAGCGGAGATTACAATGAGCAGTTCTTC. Protein sequence: CASSQDLWTSGDYNEQFF.

This clonotype occurred many times. This chain uses TRBV5-1 with TRBJ2-7; 8 nucleotides line up with TRBD2. Germline V gene data show CDR1 as SGHRS and CDR2 as YFSETQ. V shed 5 bases and J 2 bases; nucleotides not matched to a gene: 6. CDR3 length: 14 amino acids. DNA of the CDR3: TGCGCCAGCAGGGGAGTAGCGGGACCCTACGAGCAGTACTTC. This translates into CASRGVAGPYEQYF.

The chain has TRBV5-1 and TRBJ1-5; no firm D call. The CDR3 totals 11 residues. Germline V gene lookup returns CDR1 SGHRS and CDR2 YFSETQ. V was trimmed by 5 bases and J by 7 bases, leaving 7 bases between them. The CDR3 nucleotides read TGCGCCAGCAGTCTAGCCCAGCCCCAGCATTTT. Amino acids: CASSLAQPQHF.